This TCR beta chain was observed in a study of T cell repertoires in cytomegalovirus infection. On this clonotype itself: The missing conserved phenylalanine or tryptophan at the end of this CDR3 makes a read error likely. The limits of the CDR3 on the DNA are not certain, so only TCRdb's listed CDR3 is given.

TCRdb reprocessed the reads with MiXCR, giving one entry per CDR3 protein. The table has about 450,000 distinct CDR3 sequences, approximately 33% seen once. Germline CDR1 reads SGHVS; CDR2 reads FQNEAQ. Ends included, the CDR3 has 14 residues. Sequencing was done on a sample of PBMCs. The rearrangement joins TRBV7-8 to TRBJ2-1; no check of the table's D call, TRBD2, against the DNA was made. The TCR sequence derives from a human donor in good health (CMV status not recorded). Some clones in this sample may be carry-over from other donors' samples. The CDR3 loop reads CASSLGQGRDEQLL.